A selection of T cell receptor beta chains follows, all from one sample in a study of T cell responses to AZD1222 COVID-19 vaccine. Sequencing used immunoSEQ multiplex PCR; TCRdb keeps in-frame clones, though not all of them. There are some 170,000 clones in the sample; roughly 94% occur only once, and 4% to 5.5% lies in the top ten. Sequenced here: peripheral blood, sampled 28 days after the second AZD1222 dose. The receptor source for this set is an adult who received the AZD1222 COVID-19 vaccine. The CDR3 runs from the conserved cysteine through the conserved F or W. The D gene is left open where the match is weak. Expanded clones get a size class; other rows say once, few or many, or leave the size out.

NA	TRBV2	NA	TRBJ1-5	CASTTAAGNQPQHF	TGTGCCAGCACGACAGCAGCAGGGAATCAGCCCCAGCATTTT
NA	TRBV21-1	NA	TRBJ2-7	CASSKVELFNYEQYF	TGTGCCAGCAGCAAAGTCGAACTATTTAACTACGAGCAGTACTTC
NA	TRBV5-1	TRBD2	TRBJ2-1	CASRYTGLAPEQFF	TGCGCCAGCAGGTATACGGGACTAGCGCCTGAGCAGTTCTTC
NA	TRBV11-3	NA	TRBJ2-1	CASSSGVNEQFF	TGTGCCAGCAGCTCAGGGGTAAATGAGCAGTTCTTC
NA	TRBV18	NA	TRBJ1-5	CASSPPQGSLHQPQHF	TGTGCCAGCTCACCGCCCCAGGGGTCTCTGCATCAGCCCCAGCATTTT
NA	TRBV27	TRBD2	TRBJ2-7	CASSSRASGSYEQYF	TGTGCCAGCAGTTCTCGGGCTAGCGGGAGCTACGAGCAGTACTTC
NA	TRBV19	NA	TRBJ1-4	CASSTAAGTRGEKLFF	TGTGCCAGTAGTACGGCTGCAGGGACACGGGGTGAAAAACTGTTTTTT
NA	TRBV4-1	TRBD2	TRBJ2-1	CASSQVLGAGSTYNEQFF	TGCGCCAGCAGCCAAGTTTTGGGAGCGGGATCCACCTACAATGAGCAGTTCTTC
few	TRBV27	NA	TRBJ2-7	CASSARGRGYEQYF	TGTGCCAGCAGTGCGAGAGGGAGAGGGTACGAGCAGTACTTC
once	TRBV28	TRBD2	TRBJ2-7	CATVAGGPEQYF	TGTGCCACTGTAGCGGGAGGGCCCGAGCAGTACTTC
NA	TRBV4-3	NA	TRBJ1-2	CASSQERRTDYGYTF	TGCGCCAGCAGCCAAGAGCGGAGGACAGACTATGGCTACACCTTC
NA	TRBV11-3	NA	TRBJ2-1	CASSLGGPGEQFF	TGTGCCAGCAGCCTCGGAGGGCCGGGCGAGCAGTTCTTC
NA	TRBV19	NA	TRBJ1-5	CASRPDRFHGSPNQPQHF	TGTGCCAGTAGGCCCGACAGGTTTCACGGTTCGCCCAATCAGCCCCAGCATTTT
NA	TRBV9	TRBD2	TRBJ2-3	CASSVTSGIADTQYF	TGTGCCAGCAGCGTTACTAGCGGGATAGCAGATACGCAGTATTTT
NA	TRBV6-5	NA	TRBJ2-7	CASSYEGDHYEQYF	TGTGCCAGCAGTTACGAGGGGGACCACTACGAGCAGTACTTC
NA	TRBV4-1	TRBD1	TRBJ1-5	CASSQGDRGYSNQPQHF	TGCGCCAGCAGCCAGGGGGACAGGGGGTATAGCAATCAGCCCCAGCATTTT
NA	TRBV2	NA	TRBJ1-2	CASSGVSRSGYGYTF	TGTGCCAGCAGTGGAGTCAGCCGGTCGGGCTATGGCTACACCTTC
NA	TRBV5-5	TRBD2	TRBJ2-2	CASSLGEVAGDTGELFF	TGTGCCAGCAGCTTGGGGGAGGTAGCGGGAGACACCGGGGAGCTGTTTTTT
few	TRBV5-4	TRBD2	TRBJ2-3	CASSRGVAGAGDTQYF	TGTGCCAGCAGCCGCGGAGTAGCGGGAGCGGGAGATACGCAGTATTTT
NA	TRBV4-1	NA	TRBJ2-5	CASSRIRGGQETQYF	TGCGCCAGCAGCCGCATTAGGGGGGGGCAAGAGACCCAGTACTTC
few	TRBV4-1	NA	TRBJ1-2	CASSPGHGKEYGYTF	TGCGCCAGCAGTCCAGGGCACGGTAAAGAATATGGCTACACCTTC
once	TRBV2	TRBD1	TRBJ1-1	CASSEAHRGIEAFF	TGTGCCAGCAGTGAAGCCCACAGGGGTATTGAAGCTTTCTTT
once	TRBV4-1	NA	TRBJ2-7	CASSQAGLEQYF	TGCGCCAGCAGCCAGGCGGGTCTGGAGCAGTACTTC
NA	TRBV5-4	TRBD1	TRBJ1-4	CASSPGQGVGEKLFF	TGTGCCAGCAGCCCGGGACAGGGGGTTGGTGAAAAACTGTTTTTT
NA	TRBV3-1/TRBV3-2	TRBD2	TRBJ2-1	CASSQDSTSGLNEQFF	TGTGCCAGCAGCCAAGATTCGACTAGCGGGCTCAATGAGCAGTTCTTC
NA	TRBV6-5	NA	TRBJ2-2	CASRPQGFGELFF	TGTGCCAGCAGACCACAGGGTTTCGGGGAGCTGTTTTTT
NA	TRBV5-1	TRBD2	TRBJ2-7	CASSPEVAGGEQYF	TGCGCCAGCAGCCCCGAGGTAGCGGGAGGCGAGCAGTACTTC